This TCR beta chain was sequenced during a study of CD8 T cells in ankylosing spondylitis (dated by TCRdb to 2016 to 2017). Broadly, across the study: T cell receptor beta repertoires were profiled in healthy donors and ankylosing spondylitis patients so that disease-linked TCR variants could be found. The whole study cohort included over a hundred healthy donors and about two dozen ankylosing spondylitis patients. Peripheral blood was sampled, and synovial fluid was additionally collected from ankylosing spondylitis patients. What the research found in general, with its limitations: Some TCR beta motif variants had previously been reported in synovial fluid and blood of reactive arthritis patients, which suggested common disease-initiation mechanisms. Significant enrichment of the disease-linked clones was reported in matched synovial fluid samples from ankylosing spondylitis patients. In peripheral blood, the disease-linked clones were found at relatively low frequencies and had a CD8+ phenotype. A TCR beta motif of several highly homologous amino acid variants appeared characteristic of blood from ankylosing spondylitis patients.

From V the trimming removes 0 bases and from J it removes 4 bases, while the gene matches leave 20 bases of the junction unaccounted for. In the germline V gene, CDR1 corresponds to SGHTA and CDR2 to FQGNSA. The CDR3 sequence holds 21 residues, the cysteine and phenylalanine included. The DNA shown is the 63-base CDR3, in frame from base 1. The run used an Illumina HiSeq 2500. Quantitative 5'-RACE with molecular barcodes was the method used to prepare the TCR beta libraries. Processing in the source paper ran as follows. A new computational method, built on a probabilistic model of VDJ rearrangement, was used to identify disease-linked TCR variants. TCRdb ran its own pipeline on the public reads, namely fastp trimming at Q25 and MiXCR clone calling, and kept in-frame beta chains. Entries are consolidated by CDR3 protein sequence, retaining the most common genes and DNA. For this entry, the V and J calls and clone size follow TCRdb and not the study's own pipeline. The sample table contains tens of thousands of distinct CDR3 sequences; only one count was recorded for approximately 8.9% of them. The ten largest clones capture 25% to 35% of the sample.

In its sample, this clonotype was seen a few times. It has no known antigen specificity. Nothing much larger sits one base from this clone, and base qualities are not available. Sequencing was done on a sample of blood, either unsorted or a sorted T cell fraction (not recorded which). The chain is assembled from TRBV7-2 and TRBJ2-3; the junction holds 9 bases that match TRBD2. This receptor was obtained from a male donor with ankylosing spondylitis. The nucleotide sequence reads TGTGCCAGCAGCTTAGCCGTCCGGGGGCTAGCGGGATATCCCTCCCCAGATACGCAGTATTTT. Its protein reads: CASSLAVRGLAGYPSPDTQYF.